This T cell receptor beta chain emerged from a study of blood T cell repertoires in COVID-19. Study context: The study drew acute and convalescent COVID-19 samples from the United States, Italy and Spain. The analysed material was cDNA or gDNA that came from T cells, B-cell-depleted T cells, or PBMCs.

V was pared by 2 bases and J by 9 bases, with 23 bases between. The germline CDR1 and CDR2 sequences are LGHDT and YNNKEL (reference sequence). The CDR3 extends over 16 amino acids. The sample holds many counts of this clone. Source study methods: Estimation of nucleated cell counts was performed using reference gene primer amplification. Produced via immunoSEQ multiplex PCR; TCRdb's table is partial and in-frame only. The V and J calls and the clone size are those of that table, but D and trimming were determined from the DNA. The sample has 140,000 or so clones, more than 65% seen once. The chain carries TRBV3-1 (or the pseudogene TRBV3-2) and TRBJ2-7; D is perhaps TRBD1 (6 bases). The sequence was obtained from a man in his sixties with acute or convalescent COVID-19. The sequenced sample consisted of peripheral blood. Written as DNA, the CDR3 is TGTGCCAGCAGCCAATCCTCAGGGGTAGTCCCCGAGGGGCAGTACTTC. The encoded protein is CASSQSSGVVPEGQYF.